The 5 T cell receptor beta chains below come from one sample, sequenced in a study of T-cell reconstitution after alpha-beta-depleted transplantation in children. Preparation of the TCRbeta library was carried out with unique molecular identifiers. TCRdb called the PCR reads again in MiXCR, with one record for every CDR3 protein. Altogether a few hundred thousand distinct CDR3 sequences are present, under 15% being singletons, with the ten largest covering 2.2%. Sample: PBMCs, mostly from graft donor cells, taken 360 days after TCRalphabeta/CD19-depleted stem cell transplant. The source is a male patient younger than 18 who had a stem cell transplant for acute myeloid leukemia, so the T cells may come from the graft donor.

CDR3 residues: CSVERVAAPTDTQYF. The CDR3 DNA sequence: TGCAGCGTTGAGAGAGTAGCGGCCCCCACAGATACGCAGTATTTT. The chain carries TRBV29-1 and TRBJ2-3; weak D call: TRBD2 (6 bases). From germline, CDR1 is SQVTM and CDR2 ANQGSEA. This CDR3 comprises 15 residues. Trimming took off 3 bases at V and 2 bases at J, with 15 bases between the two ends.

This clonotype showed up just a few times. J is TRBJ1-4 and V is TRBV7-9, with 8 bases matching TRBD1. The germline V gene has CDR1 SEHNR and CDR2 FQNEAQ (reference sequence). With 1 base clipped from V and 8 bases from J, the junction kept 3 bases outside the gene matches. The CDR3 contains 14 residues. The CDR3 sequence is CASSLGTGHEKLFF. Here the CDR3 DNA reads TGTGCCAGCAGCTTAGGGACAGGGCACGAAAAACTGTTTTTT.

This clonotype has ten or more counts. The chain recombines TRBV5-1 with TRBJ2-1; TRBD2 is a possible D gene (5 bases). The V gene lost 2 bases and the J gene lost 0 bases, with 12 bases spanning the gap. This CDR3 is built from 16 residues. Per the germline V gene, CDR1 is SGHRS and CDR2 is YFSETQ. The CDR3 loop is CASSFGSASSYNEQFF. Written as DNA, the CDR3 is TGCGCCAGCAGCTTCGGTAGCGCCAGCTCCTACAATGAGCAGTTCTTC. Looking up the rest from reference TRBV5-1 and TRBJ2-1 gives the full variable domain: KAGVTQTPRYLIKTRGQQVTLSCSPISGHRSVSWYQQTPGQGLQFLFEYFSETQRNKGNFPGRFSGRQFSNSRSEMNVSTLELGDSALYLCASSFGSASSYNEQFFGPGTRLTVL.

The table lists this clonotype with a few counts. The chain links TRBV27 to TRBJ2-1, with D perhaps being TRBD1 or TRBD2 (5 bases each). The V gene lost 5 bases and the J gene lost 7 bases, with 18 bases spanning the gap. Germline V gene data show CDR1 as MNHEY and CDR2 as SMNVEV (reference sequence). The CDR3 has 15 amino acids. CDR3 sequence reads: CASSHGSPRTNEQFF. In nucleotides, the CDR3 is TGTGCCAGCAGTCATGGGAGCCCAAGGACAAATGAGCAGTTCTTC.

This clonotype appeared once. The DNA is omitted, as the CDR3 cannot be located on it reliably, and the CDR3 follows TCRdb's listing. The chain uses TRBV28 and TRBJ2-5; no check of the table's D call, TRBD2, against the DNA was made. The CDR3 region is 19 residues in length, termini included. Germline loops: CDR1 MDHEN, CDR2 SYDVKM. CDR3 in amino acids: CASSSSRTSGSSWGETQYF.